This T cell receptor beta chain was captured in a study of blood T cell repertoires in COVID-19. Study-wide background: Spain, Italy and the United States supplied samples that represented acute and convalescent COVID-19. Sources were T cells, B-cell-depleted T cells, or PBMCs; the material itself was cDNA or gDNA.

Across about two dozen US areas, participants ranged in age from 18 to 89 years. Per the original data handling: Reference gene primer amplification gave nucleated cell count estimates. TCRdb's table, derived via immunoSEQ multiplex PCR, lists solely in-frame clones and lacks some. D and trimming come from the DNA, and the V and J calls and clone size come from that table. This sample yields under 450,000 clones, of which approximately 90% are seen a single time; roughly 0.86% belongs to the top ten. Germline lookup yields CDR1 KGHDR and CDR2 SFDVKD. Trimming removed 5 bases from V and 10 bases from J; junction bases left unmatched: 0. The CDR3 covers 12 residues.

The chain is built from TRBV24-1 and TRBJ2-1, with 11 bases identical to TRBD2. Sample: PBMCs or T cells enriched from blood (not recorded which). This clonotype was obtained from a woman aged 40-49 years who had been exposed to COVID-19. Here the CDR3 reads CATSGLAGEQFF. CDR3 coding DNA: TGTGCCACCAGTGGACTAGCGGGAGAGCAGTTCTTC.